A selection of T cell receptor beta chains follows, all from one sample in a study of CD8 T cells in Susac syndrome. TCRdb passed the immunoSEQ multiplex PCR reads through MiXCR, listing each CDR3 protein once. The sample lists more than 70,000 distinct CDR3 sequences, about 91% occurring once. The sample consisted of CD8+ T cells from PBMCs. The receptors derive from a human donor with multiple sclerosis. Each CDR3 is given with its conserved first and last residue. Each record gives: V gene, J gene, D gene, CDR3 DNA, CDR3 protein. D genes are given only for firm matches.

V: TRBV23-1; J: TRBJ1-5; D: -; DNA: TGCGCCAGCAGATACCGGGGGTCCTGTCAGCCCCAGCATTTT; CDR3: CASRYRGSCQPQHF
V: TRBV7-2; J: TRBJ2-1; D: TRBD2; DNA: TGTGCCAGCAGCTTAGGGGGACTACTTTACAATGAGCAGTTCTTC; CDR3: CASSLGGLLYNEQFF
V: TRBV4-3; J: TRBJ2-7; D: -; DNA: TGCGCCAGCAGCCAAGGACTGGACGGAGCCTTTTGGGAGCAGTACTTC; CDR3: CASSQGLDGAFWEQYF
V: TRBV4-3; J: TRBJ1-2; D: -; DNA: TGCGCCAGCAGCCAAGATCCAGGGGATCGGGTCAACTATGGCTACACCTTC; CDR3: CASSQDPGDRVNYGYTF
V: TRBV19; J: TRBJ2-1; D: -; DNA: TGTGCCAGTAGTAACCGACTAGAGGATTCGGATGAGCAGTTCTTC; CDR3: CASSNRLEDSDEQFF
V: TRBV25-1; J: TRBJ1-5; D: -; DNA: TGTGCCAGCAGTAGGGGGGCGGACCAGCCCCAGCATTTT; CDR3: CASSRGADQPQHF
V: TRBV30; J: TRBJ1-4; D: -; DNA: TGTGCCTGGAGTGTACAACGAAAACTGTTTTTT; CDR3: CAWSVQRKLFF
V: TRBV4-3; J: TRBJ2-1; D: -; DNA: TGCGCCAGCAGCCATGGGCCGGAGCAGTTCTTC; CDR3: CASSHGPEQFF
V: TRBV12-3/TRBV12-4; J: TRBJ2-1; D: TRBD1; DNA: TGTGCCAGCAGTTGGGACAGCTACAATGAGCAGTTCTTC; CDR3: CASSWDSYNEQFF
V: TRBV13; J: TRBJ1-5; D: TRBD1; DNA: TGTGCCAGCAGCTCCGGGGGACAGGGGGCTCGGCAGCCCCAGCATTTT; CDR3: CASSSGGQGARQPQHF
V: TRBV7-9; J: TRBJ2-7; D: TRBD2; DNA: TGTGCCAGCAGCGACGGACTAGCGGGGGCTTACGAGCAGTACTTC; CDR3: CASSDGLAGAYEQYF
V: TRBV27; J: TRBJ2-1; D: -; DNA: TGTGCCAGCAGTAACCTCCTGAGACCGGATGAGCAGTTCTTC; CDR3: CASSNLLRPDEQFF
V: TRBV7-8; J: TRBJ1-4; D: -; DNA: TGTGCCAGCAGCTTATTAGGGGGGGCGAGTAATGAAAAACTGTTTTTT; CDR3: CASSLLGGASNEKLFF
V: TRBV4-1; J: TRBJ1-2; D: TRBD1; DNA: TGCGCCAGCAGCCTCGGGACAGGGATCGGTGGCTACACCTTC; CDR3: CASSLGTGIGGYTF
V: TRBV19; J: TRBJ1-2; D: -; DNA: TGTGCCAGTAGTGAGGGATTCTATGGCTACACCTTC; CDR3: CASSEGFYGYTF
V: TRBV2; J: TRBJ1-1; D: -; DNA: TGTGCCAGCAGTGAAGCCTTTTCGGGGGCTAGGACTGAAGCTTTCTTT; CDR3: CASSEAFSGARTEAFF
V: TRBV11-2; J: TRBJ1-6; D: -; DNA: TGTGCCAGCAGCTTAGATACGTTGAATTCACCCCTCCACTTT; CDR3: CASSLDTLNSPLHF
V: TRBV11-2; J: TRBJ2-6; D: -; DNA: TGTGCCAGCAGCTTGAACTCGAGGGCCAACGTCCTGACTTTC; CDR3: CASSLNSRANVLTF
V: TRBV5-1; J: TRBJ2-3; D: -; DNA: TGCGCCAGCAGCTTGGGTGGTTCTAGCACAGATACGCAGTATTTT; CDR3: CASSLGGSSTDTQYF
V: TRBV27; J: TRBJ1-1; D: TRBD1; DNA: TGTGCCAGCAGTCTCCAGACAGGGGGCACTGAAGCTTTCTTT; CDR3: CASSLQTGGTEAFF
V: TRBV27; J: TRBJ2-3; D: TRBD1; DNA: TGTGCCAGCAGTTTAAAACAGGGGGCGCAAAGAGGCTCAGATACGCAGTATTTT; CDR3: CASSLKQGAQRGSDTQYF
V: TRBV4-3; J: TRBJ2-7; D: TRBD1; DNA: TGCGCCAGCAGCCCGACAGGGCCGTCCTACGAGCAGTACTTC; CDR3: CASSPTGPSYEQYF
V: TRBV5-8; J: TRBJ2-7; D: -; DNA: TGTGCCAGCAGCTTGGTTGGAGGGGACTACGAGCAGTACTTC; CDR3: CASSLVGGDYEQYF
V: TRBV5-1; J: TRBJ1-1; D: TRBD1; DNA: TGCGCCAGCAGCTCCGGGACAGGGCTACTGAACACTGAAGCTTTCTTT; CDR3: CASSSGTGLLNTEAFF
V: TRBV4-2; J: TRBJ1-2; D: -; DNA: TGTGCCAGCAGCGGGGCGTTATTGGGTTCCTTC; CDR3: CASSGALLGSF
V: TRBV7-8; J: TRBJ1-1; D: TRBD1; DNA: TGTGCCAGCAGCTTTAGACAGGGGCCCACGAACACTGAAGCTTTCTTT; CDR3: CASSFRQGPTNTEAFF
V: TRBV28; J: TRBJ2-2; D: TRBD2; DNA: TGTGCCAGCACCACGCGGGAGGAGACCGGGGAGCTGTTTTTT; CDR3: CASTTREETGELFF